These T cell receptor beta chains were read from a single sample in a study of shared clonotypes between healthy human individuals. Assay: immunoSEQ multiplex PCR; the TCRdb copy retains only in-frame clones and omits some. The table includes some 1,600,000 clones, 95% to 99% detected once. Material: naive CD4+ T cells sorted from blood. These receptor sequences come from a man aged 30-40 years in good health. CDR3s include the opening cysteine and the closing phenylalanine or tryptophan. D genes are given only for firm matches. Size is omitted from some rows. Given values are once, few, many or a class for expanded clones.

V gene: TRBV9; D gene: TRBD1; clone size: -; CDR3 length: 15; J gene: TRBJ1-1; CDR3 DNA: TGTGCCAGCAGCGTAGTCAGGGGGCGGAGCACTGAAGCTTTCTTT; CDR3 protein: CASSVVRGRSTEAFF
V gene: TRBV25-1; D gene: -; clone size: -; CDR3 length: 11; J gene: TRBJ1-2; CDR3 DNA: TGTGCCGCGGGGGATTCCTATGGCTACACCTTC; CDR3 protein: CAAGDSYGYTF
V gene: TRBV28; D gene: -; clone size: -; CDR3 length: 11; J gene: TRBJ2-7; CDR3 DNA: TGTGCCAGCAGTTTTAATGGGGGGCAGTACTTC; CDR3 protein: CASSFNGGQYF
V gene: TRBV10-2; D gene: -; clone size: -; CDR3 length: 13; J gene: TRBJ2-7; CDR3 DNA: TGCGCCAGCAGTGAGGGCAGCGACTACGAGCAGTACTTC; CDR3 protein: CASSEGSDYEQYF
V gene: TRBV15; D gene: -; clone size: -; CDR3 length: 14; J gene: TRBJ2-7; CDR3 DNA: TGTGCCACCAGCAGAGACAGGGCCTCCTACGAGCAGTACTTC; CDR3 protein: CATSRDRASYEQYF
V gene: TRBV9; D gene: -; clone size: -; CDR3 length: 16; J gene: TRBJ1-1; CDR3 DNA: TGTGCCAGCAGCGCGCCCTCGGGACATTGGAACACTGAAGCTTTCTTT; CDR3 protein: CASSAPSGHWNTEAFF
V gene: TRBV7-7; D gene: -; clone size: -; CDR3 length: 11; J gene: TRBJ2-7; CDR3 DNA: TGTGCTAGCAGCCTAAGCTACGAGCAGTACTTC; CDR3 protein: CASSLSYEQYF
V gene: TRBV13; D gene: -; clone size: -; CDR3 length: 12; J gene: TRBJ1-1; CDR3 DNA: TGTGCCAGCACCACTTCGCTCATTGAAGCTTTCTTT; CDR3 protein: CASTTSLIEAFF
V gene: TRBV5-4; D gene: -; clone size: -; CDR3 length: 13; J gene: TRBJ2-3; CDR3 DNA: TGTGCCAGCAGTCTAAGGCTCCTTGATACGCAGTATTTT; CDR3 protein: CASSLRLLDTQYF
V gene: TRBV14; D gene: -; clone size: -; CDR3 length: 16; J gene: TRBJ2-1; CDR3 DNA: TGTGCCAGCAGCCTGGACCGGGACTGGGCCTACAATGAGCAGTTCTTC; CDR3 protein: CASSLDRDWAYNEQFF
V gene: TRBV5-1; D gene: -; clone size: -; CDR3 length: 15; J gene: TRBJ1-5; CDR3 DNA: TGCGCCAGCAGCTTGGATGCTGGGGGCGGGCAGCCCCAGCATTTT; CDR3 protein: CASSLDAGGGQPQHF
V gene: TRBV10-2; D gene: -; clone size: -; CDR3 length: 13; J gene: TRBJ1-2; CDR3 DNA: TGCGCCAGCAGTTGGACAGAAGACTATGGCTACACCTTC; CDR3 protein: CASSWTEDYGYTF
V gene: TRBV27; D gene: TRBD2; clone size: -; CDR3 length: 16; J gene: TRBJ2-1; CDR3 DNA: TGTGCCAGCAGTGGGCAAGGACTAGCGGGAACAAATGAACAGTTCTTC; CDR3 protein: CASSGQGLAGTNEQFF
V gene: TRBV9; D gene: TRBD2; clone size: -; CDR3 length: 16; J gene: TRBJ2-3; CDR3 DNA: TGTGCCAGCAGCGTAGGATCTAGCGGGGGCACAGATACGCAGTATTTT; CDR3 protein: CASSVGSSGGTDTQYF
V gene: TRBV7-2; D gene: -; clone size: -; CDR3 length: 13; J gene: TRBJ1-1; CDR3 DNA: TGTGCCAGCAGCCTGCACCTGAACACTGAAGCTTTCTTT; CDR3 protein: CASSLHLNTEAFF
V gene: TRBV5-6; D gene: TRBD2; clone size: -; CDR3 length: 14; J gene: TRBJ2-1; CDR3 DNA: TGTGCCAGCCTTCGAGCGGGGGCCTACAATGAGCAGTTCTTC; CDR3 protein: CASLRAGAYNEQFF
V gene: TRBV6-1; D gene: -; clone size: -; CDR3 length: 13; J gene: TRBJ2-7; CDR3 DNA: TGTGCCAGCAGTGAAAATACAGGGTACGAGCAGTACTTC; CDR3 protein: CASSENTGYEQYF
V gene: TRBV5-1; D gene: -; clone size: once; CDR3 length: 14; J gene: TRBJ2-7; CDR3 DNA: TGCGCCAGCAGCCCCACAGGGATCCCCTACGAGCAGTACTTC; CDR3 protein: CASSPTGIPYEQYF
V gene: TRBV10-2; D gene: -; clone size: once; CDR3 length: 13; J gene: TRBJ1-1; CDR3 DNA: TGCGCCAGCCAAGTCGACGAGTGGACTGAAGCTTTCTTT; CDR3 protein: CASQVDEWTEAFF
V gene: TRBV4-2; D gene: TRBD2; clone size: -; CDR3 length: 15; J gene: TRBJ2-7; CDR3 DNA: TGTGCCAGCAGCCAAGAGGAGCGGGGTAGCTACGAGCAGTACTTC; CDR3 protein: CASSQEERGSYEQYF
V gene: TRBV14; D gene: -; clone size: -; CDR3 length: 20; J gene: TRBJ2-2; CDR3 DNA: TGTGCCAGCAGCCAGCAGATTAGCCCCCCATTGACAGGGAACACCGGGGAGCTGTTTTTT; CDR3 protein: CASSQQISPPLTGNTGELFF
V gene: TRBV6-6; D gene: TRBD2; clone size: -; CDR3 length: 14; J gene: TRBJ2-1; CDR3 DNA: TGTGCCACCCAAGGAGGTGGGACTAGTTATGAGCAGTTCTTC; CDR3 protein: CATQGGGTSYEQFF
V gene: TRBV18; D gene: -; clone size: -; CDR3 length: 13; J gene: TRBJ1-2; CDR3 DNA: TGTGCCAGCTTTCACGGAGGGGACGGAGGCTACACCTTC; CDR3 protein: CASFHGGDGGYTF
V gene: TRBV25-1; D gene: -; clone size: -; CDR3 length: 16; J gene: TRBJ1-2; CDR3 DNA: TGTGCCAGCAGTGAAAGGTACACCACAACCATCAATGGCTACACCTTC; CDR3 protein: CASSERYTTTINGYTF
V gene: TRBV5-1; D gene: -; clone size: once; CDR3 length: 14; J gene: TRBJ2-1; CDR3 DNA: TGCGCCAGCAGCACCGGAGGAGGGTACAATGAGCAGTTCTTC; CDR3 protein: CASSTGGGYNEQFF
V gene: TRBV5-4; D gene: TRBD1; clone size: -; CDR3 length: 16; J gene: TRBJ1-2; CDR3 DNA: TGTGCCAGCAGCTTGGGGGGACAGGGACTGGGTTATGGCTACACCTTC; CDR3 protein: CASSLGGQGLGYGYTF
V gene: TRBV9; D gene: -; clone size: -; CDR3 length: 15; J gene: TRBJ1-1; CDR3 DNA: TGTGCCAGCAGTAAGGGTCTTTTTGTCGGGACTGAAGCTTTCTTT; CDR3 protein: CASSKGLFVGTEAFF
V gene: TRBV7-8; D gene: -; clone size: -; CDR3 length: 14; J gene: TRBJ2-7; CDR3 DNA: TGTGCCAGCAGCTTAAACGGCGATTCCTACGAGCAGTACTTC; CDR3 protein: CASSLNGDSYEQYF
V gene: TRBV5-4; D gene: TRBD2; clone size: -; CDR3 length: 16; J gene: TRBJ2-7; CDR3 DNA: TGTGCCAGCAGCTTGGGTGCGGGAGGGGCGTTCTACGAGCAGTACTTC; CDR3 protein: CASSLGAGGAFYEQYF
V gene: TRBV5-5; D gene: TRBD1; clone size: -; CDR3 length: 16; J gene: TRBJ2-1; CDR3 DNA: TGTGCCAGCAGCCGCGCTAGGGACAGGGTGCTGACTGAGCAGTTCTTC; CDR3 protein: CASSRARDRVLTEQFF
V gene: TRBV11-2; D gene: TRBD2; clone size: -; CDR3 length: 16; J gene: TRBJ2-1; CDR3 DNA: TGTGCCAGCAGCTTGGGACTAGCGGGAGCGAGGTATGAGCAGTTCTTC; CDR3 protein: CASSLGLAGARYEQFF
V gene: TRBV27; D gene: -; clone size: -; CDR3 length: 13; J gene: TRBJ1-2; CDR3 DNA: TGTGCCAGCAGTTTTAAGAGGGGCGATGGCTACACCTTC; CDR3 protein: CASSFKRGDGYTF
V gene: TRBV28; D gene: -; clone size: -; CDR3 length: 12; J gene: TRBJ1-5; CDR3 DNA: TGTGCCGGGGGGGGCAATAATCAGCCCCAGCATTTT; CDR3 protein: CAGGGNNQPQHF
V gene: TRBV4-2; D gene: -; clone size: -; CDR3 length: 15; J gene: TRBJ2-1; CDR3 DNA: TGTGCCAGCAGCCAAACGGGTAACTCCTACAATGAGCAGTTCTTC; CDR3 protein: CASSQTGNSYNEQFF
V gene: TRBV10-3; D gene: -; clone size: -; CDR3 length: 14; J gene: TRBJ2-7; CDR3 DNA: TGTGCCATCAGTGCCAGGGGAAGTGAGGACGAGCAGTACTTC; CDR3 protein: CAISARGSEDEQYF
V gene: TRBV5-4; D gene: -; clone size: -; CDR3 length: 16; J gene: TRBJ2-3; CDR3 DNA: TGTGCCAGCAGCTTGGCCACGAGTCGCAGCACAGATACGCAGTATTTT; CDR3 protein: CASSLATSRSTDTQYF
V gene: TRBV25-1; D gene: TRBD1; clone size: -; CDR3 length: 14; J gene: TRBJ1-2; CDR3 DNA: TGTGCCAGCCAACGACAGGGGGCGGACTATGGCTACACCTTC; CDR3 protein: CASQRQGADYGYTF
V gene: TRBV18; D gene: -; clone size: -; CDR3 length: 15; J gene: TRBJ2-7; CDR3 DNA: TGTGCCAGCTCACCACCGGGGAGAGGGCTATACGAGCAGTACTTC; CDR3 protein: CASSPPGRGLYEQYF
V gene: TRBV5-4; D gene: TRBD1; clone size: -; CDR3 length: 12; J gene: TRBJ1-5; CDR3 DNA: TGTGCCAGCAGCGCGACAGGGGGGCCCCAGCATTTT; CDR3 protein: CASSATGGPQHF
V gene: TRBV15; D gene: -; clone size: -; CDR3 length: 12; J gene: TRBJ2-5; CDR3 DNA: TGTGCCACCAGGGGCGAGGGCGAGACCCAGTACTTC; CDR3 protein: CATRGEGETQYF
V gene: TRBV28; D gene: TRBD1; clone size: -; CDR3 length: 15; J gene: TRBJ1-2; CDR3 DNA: TGTGCCAGCAGTTTTGGAACAGGGGGCGGCTATGGCTACACCTTC; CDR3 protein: CASSFGTGGGYGYTF
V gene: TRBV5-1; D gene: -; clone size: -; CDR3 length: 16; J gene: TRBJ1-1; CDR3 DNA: TGCGCCAGCAGCGACCAGACAGGCTACTCGAACACTGAAGCTTTCTTT; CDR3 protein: CASSDQTGYSNTEAFF
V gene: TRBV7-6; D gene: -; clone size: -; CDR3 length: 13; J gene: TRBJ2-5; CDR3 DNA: TGTGCCAGCGCCACTGAACGGGGAGAGACCCAGTACTTC; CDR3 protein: CASATERGETQYF
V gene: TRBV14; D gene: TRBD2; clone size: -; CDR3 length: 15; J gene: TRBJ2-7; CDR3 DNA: TGTGCCAGCAGCTCTAGCGGGAGTCTATCCTACGAGCAGTACTTC; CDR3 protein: CASSSSGSLSYEQYF
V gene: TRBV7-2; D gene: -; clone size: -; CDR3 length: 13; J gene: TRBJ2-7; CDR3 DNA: TGTGCCAGCAGCGCCCGCGGTCTGTACGAGCAGTACTTC; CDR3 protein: CASSARGLYEQYF
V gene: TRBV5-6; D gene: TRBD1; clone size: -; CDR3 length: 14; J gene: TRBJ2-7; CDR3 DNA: TGTGCCAGCAGGATACAGGGGGCCTTTTACGAGCAGTACTTC; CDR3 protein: CASRIQGAFYEQYF
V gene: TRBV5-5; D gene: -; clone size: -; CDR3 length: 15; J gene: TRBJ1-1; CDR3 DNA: TGTGCCAGCAGCTTGAGGGAAGGGCAGAACACTGAAGCTTTCTTT; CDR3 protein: CASSLREGQNTEAFF
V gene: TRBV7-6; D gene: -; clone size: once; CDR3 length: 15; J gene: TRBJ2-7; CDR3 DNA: TGTGCCAGCAGCTTACCGGCAGGGTTTCACTACGAGCAGTACTTC; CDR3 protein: CASSLPAGFHYEQYF
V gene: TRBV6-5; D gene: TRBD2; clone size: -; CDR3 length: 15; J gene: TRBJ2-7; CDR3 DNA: TGTGCCAGCAGTCCCCGTCTAGCGGGATTCTACGAGCAGTACTTC; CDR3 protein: CASSPRLAGFYEQYF
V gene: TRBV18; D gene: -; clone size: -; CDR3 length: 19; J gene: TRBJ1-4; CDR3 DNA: TGTGCCAGCTCAGCACAACGCTCCCGTAACGGGGGCGAGAACGAAAAACTGTTTTTT; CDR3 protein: CASSAQRSRNGGENEKLFF
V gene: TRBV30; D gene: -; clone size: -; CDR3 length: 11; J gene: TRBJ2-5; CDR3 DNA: TGTGCCTGGAGTAGGCAGCAGACCCAGTACTTC; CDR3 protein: CAWSRQQTQYF
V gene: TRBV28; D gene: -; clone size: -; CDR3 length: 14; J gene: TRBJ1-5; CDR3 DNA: TGTGCCAGCAGGCCAGGGACAATGAATCAGCCCCAGCATTTT; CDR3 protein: CASRPGTMNQPQHF
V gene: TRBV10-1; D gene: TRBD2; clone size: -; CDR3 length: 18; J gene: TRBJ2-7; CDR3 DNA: TGCGCCAGCAGTGTAGCGGGAGGGCCAGGGGGACTGATGGCCGAGCAGTACTTC; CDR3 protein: CASSVAGGPGGLMAEQYF